Listed below are T cell receptor beta chains from one sample, sequenced in a study of blood T cell repertoires in COVID-19. Profiling relied on immunoSEQ multiplex PCR, and the TCRdb table lists in-frame clones only, not all of them. The table includes about 150,000 clones, around three quarters detected once. The sequenced sample consisted of PBMCs or T cells enriched from blood (not recorded which). These receptors were collected from a woman aged 70-85 years in a cohort exposed to, infected with or recovered from COVID-19 (not recorded which). Each CDR3 is given with its conserved first and last residue. A D gene is named only where the DNA matches it firmly. Clone size is given for some rows only: seen once, a few or many times, or a class if the clone is expanded.

d_gene	abundance	v_gene	len	j_gene	CDR3aa	CDR3nt
-	-	TRBV7-2	14	TRBJ1-4	CASSLVGGDEKLFF	TGTGCCAGCAGCTTAGTAGGGGGGGATGAAAAACTGTTTTTT
-	-	TRBV11-2	13	TRBJ2-7	CASTREFQVEQYF	TGTGCCAGCACCCGGGAGTTCCAGGTCGAGCAGTACTTC
TRBD1	-	TRBV27	18	TRBJ1-5	CASSLRAGGIGRRVAQHF	TGTGCCAGCAGTTTAAGGGCAGGGGGCATTGGTCGTCGGGTGGCCCAGCATTTT
-	-	TRBV28	13	TRBJ2-3	CASRDTNTDTQYF	TGTGCCAGCCGGGACACGAACACAGATACGCAGTATTTT
TRBD2	few	TRBV6-4	15	TRBJ2-3	CASSDSGRAADTQYF	TGTGCCAGCAGTGACTCGGGGAGGGCCGCGGATACGCAGTATTTT
-	-	TRBV12-3/TRBV12-4	11	TRBJ1-2	CASSLRYGYTF	TGTGCCAGCAGCCTCCGCTATGGCTACACCTTC
TRBD2	-	TRBV12-3/TRBV12-4	12	TRBJ2-1	CASRLAFLEQFF	TGTGCCAGCAGACTAGCGTTCCTTGAGCAGTTCTTC
-	-	TRBV15	15	TRBJ2-5	CATSRGQGGVETQYF	TGTGCCACCAGCAGAGGGCAGGGTGGCGTTGAGACCCAGTACTTC
TRBD1	few	TRBV5-1	15	TRBJ2-7	CASSLGGQGLYEQYF	TGCGCCAGCAGCTTGGGGGGACAGGGGCTTTACGAGCAGTACTTC
TRBD1	-	TRBV24-1	12	TRBJ2-1	CAAGGQGAEQFF	TGTGCCGCGGGTGGACAGGGCGCTGAGCAGTTCTTC
TRBD2	-	TRBV10-3	17	TRBJ2-5	CAIREPGTSGGPGTQYF	TGTGCCATCAGGGAGCCCGGGACTAGCGGGGGCCCGGGGACCCAGTACTTC
TRBD1	-	TRBV7-8	15	TRBJ2-2	CASSPKTGGIGELFF	TGTGCCAGCAGCCCGAAGACAGGGGGGATCGGGGAGCTGTTTTTT
TRBD1	few	TRBV6-5	14	TRBJ1-5	CASTLGTGPQPQHF	TGTGCCAGCACCCTCGGGACAGGGCCTCAGCCCCAGCATTTT
-	-	TRBV9	16	TRBJ1-6	CASSGDVYGERSPLHF	TGTGCCAGCAGCGGAGACGTGTATGGGGAGCGATCACCCCTCCACTTT
-	-	TRBV7-9	16	TRBJ2-1	CASSLGLEIYANEQFF	TGTGCCAGCAGCTTAGGATTAGAGATCTACGCGAATGAGCAGTTCTTC
-	once	TRBV14	12	TRBJ2-3	CASGTHTDTQYF	TGTGCCAGCGGCACACACACAGATACGCAGTATTTT